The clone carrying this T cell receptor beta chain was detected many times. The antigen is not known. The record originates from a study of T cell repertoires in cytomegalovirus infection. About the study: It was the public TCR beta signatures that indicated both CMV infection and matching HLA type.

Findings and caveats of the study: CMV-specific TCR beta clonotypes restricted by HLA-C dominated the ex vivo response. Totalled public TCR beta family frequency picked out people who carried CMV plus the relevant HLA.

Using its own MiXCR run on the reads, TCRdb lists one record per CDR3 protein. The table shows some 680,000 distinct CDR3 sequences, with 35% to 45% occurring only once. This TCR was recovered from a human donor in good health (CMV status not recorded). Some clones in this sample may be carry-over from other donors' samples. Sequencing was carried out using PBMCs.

CDR3 in amino acids: CASSDIQGSNQPQHF. DNA for the CDR3: TGTGCCAGCAGTGACATTCAGGGTTCAAATCAGCCCCAGCATTTT. The gene calls are TRBV27 and TRBJ1-5; possible D gene TRBD1, 5 bases. Germline CDR1 MNHEY, CDR2 SMNVEV (reference sequence). V was clipped by 5 bases and J by 4 bases, with 15 bases between them. CDR3 length: 15 residues.